Presented here are 10 T cell receptor beta chains from one specimen sequenced in a study of blood T cell repertoires in COVID-19. Method: immunoSEQ multiplex PCR; TCRdb's copy keeps in-frame clones and lacks some. In the table there are tens of thousands of clones, about 79% of which are singletons. Sample: peripheral blood. The receptors come from a woman aged 60-75 years with acute or convalescent COVID-19.

The CDR3 bases are TGTGCCAGCAGTCCAACTGGACTAGCGGGGACCGGGGAGCTGTTTTTT. It codes for CASSPTGLAGTGELFF. The rearrangement uses TRBV6-6 and TRBJ2-2, with TRBD2 identical over 12 bases. The CDR3 covers 16 residues. The V gene end was trimmed by 5 bases and the J gene end by 5 bases; junction bases not matched to a gene: 6. Germline loops: CDR1 MNHNY, CDR2 SVGAGI (reference sequence).

The chain joins TRBV4-2 to TRBJ2-7; 11 bases align to TRBD2. Germline CDR1 LGHNA, CDR2 YNFKEQ. With 4 bases clipped from V and 2 bases from J, the junction kept 13 bases outside the gene matches. This CDR3 has 18 amino acids. The CDR3 region has the DNA TGTGCCAGCAGCCTTCATTCGACTAGCGGGGTGCCCCCCTACGAGCAGTACTTC. Translating it yields CASSLHSTSGVPPYEQYF.

The chain is built from TRBV5-5 and TRBJ1-2, with 9 nucleotides matching TRBD1. This CDR3 has 16 residues. CDR1 is SGHKS, CDR2 YYEKEE, per germline (reference sequence). Losses at the gene ends were 0 bases for V and 7 bases for J; bases not matched to a gene: 10. This CDR3 is CASSLEGQGGRLGYTF. CDR3 in DNA: TGTGCCAGCAGCTTGGAGGGACAGGGAGGTCGGCTTGGCTACACCTTC. The whole variable domain, filled in from reference TRBV5-5 and TRBJ1-2, reads DAGVTQSPTHLIKTRGQQVTLRCSPISGHKSVSWYQQVLGQGPQFIFQYYEKEERGRGNFPDRFSARQFPNYSSELNVNALLLGDSALYLCASSLEGQGGRLGYTFGSGTRLTVV.

The chain combines TRBV19 with TRBJ2-1; 8 bases are shared with TRBD1. CDR3 size: 15 residues. Germline CDR1 and CDR2: LNHDA and SQIVND (reference sequence). The V gene end was trimmed by 4 bases and the J gene end by 0 bases; junction bases not matched to a gene: 2. CDR3 sequence (DNA): TGTGCCAGTAGTACGGACAGGGACTCCTACAATGAGCAGTTCTTC. Protein product: CASSTDRDSYNEQFF.

The CDR3 region is CASSLDSPSTGELFF. The CDR3 DNA reads TGCGCCAGCAGCTTGGACAGCCCTTCGACCGGGGAGCTGTTTTTT. The V call is TRBV5-1, the J call TRBJ2-2; no firm D call. V was clipped by 0 bases and J by 5 bases, with 11 bases between them. CDR1 and CDR2 from the germline V gene are SGHRS and YFSETQ. The CDR3 is 15 residues long.

The chain couples TRBV6-5 to TRBJ1-5; TRBD1 aligns across 10 bases. The CDR3 is 15 residues long. V was clipped by 6 bases and J by 7 bases; unmatched bases: 9. CDR1 is MNHEY, CDR2 SVGAGI, per germline. The CDR3, as DNA: TGTGCCAGCAGCGGAAGGGGGACAGGGGACCAGCCCCAGCATTTT. Its protein product is CASSGRGTGDQPQHF.

V and J are TRBV3-1 (or the pseudogene TRBV3-2) and TRBJ1-6; tentative D call: TRBD1 (5 bases). This CDR3 contains 13 residues. V lost 4 bases and J lost 9, with 10 bases in between. The germline CDR1 and CDR2 sequences are LGHDT and YNNKEL (reference sequence). CDR3 nucleotide sequence: TGTGCCAGCAGCCCTCTCGACAGTTCACCCCTCCACTTT. Encoded protein: CASSPLDSSPLHF.

The chain links TRBV5-6 to TRBJ2-2; possibly TRBD2 for D (7 bases). V lost 3 bases and J 6 bases, leaving 21 bases between the germline ends. This CDR3 contains 17 residues. Germline V gene sequence: CDR1 SGHDT, CDR2 YYEEEE. This CDR3 is CASSSRGGGNQAGELFF. The CDR3 DNA reads TGTGCCAGCAGCTCCCGGGGAGGGGGAAACCAAGCCGGGGAGCTGTTTTTT. The variable domain in full, with the rest retrieved from reference TRBV5-6 and TRBJ2-2, is DAGVTQSPTHLIKTRGQQVTLRCSPKSGHDTVSWYQQALGQGPQFIFQYYEEEERQRGNFPDRFSGHQFPNYSSELNVNALLLGDSALYLCASSSRGGGNQAGELFFGEGSRLTVL.

The rearrangement joins TRBV3-1 (or the pseudogene TRBV3-2) to TRBJ2-5, with 7 bases identical to TRBD2. Germline V lookup: CDR1 LGHDT, CDR2 YNNKEL (reference sequence). V lost 1 base and J lost 2; bases outside the gene matches: 1. This CDR3 spans 14 amino acids. As DNA, the CDR3 is TGTGCCAGCAGCCAAGCGGGGGGACAAGAGACCCAGTACTTC. Encoded protein: CASSQAGGQETQYF.

The chain couples TRBV2 to TRBJ1-6, with TRBD1 matching 7 bases. Trimming at V came to 6 bases and at J to 7 bases, leaving 9 bases not matched to a gene. The CDR3 length is 15 residues. Germline values: CDR1 SNHLY, CDR2 FYNNEI. The CDR3: CASRGTTGLNSPLHF. The CDR3, as DNA: TGTGCCAGCAGAGGGACGACAGGGCTAAATTCACCCCTCCACTTT.